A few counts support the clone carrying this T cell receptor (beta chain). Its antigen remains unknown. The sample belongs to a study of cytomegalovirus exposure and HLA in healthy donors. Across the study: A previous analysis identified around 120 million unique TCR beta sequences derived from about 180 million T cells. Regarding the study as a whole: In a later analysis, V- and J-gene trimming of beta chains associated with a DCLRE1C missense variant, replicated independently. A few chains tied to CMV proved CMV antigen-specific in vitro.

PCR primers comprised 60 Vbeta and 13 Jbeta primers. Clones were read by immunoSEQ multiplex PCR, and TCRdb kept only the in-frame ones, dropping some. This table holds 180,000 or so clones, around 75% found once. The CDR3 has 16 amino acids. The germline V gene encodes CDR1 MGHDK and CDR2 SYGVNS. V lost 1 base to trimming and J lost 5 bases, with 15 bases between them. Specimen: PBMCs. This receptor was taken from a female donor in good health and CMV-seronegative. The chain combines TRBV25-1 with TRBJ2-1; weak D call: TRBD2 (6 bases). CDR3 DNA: TGTGCCAGCAGTGAATTCACGGGAGAGACACACAATGAGCAGTTCTTC. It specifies CASSEFTGETHNEQFF.